The present entry profiles one T cell receptor beta chain with its context. Its antigen is currently unknown. The sample originates from a study of somatic mutations in cytotoxic T cells in rheumatoid arthritis. Positive magnetic bead selection was used to isolate CD4+ and CD8+ cells; purity was checked by flow cytometry. Data came from immunoSEQ multiplex PCR; TCRdb stores just in-frame clones and leaves some out. The profile shows some 27,000 clones, 70% to 85% of them singletons. Whole-study results and caveats: The study found no significant difference in CD8+ T-cell clonality between rheumatoid arthritis patients and age-matched healthy controls.

Trimming took 2 bases from V and 3 from J; bases not matched to a gene: 11. This CDR3 contains 19 residues. The germline gives CDR1 SEHNR, CDR2 FQNEAQ (reference sequence). The rearrangement uses TRBV7-9 and TRBJ2-4; 12 nucleotides match TRBD2. The sequence came from a woman aged 18-29 years in good health. Sample: CD8+ T cells sorted from blood. The chain's CDR3 is CASSLLRLAGASGKNIQYF. The CDR3 DNA reads TGTGCCAGCAGCTTACTCAGACTAGCGGGGGCCTCTGGCAAAAACATTCAGTACTTC.